These 19 T cell receptor beta chains were all obtained from the same sample, sequenced in a study of OX40 agonist ivuxolimab in advanced cancers. This table comes from immunoSEQ multiplex PCR, and its TCRdb copy is limited to in-frame clones, with some not included. The table shows about 63,000 clones, with 89% occurring only once. The sequencing used CD4+ or CD8+ T cells sorted from blood, collected in a trial of the OX40 agonist ivuxolimab. The receptors come from an adult with an advanced solid tumor such as melanoma, head and neck, liver or kidney cancer.

The V call is TRBV14, the J call TRBJ2-3; 10 nucleotides match TRBD2. Germline trimming cut 6 bases from V and 0 bases from J; bases unmatched to any gene: 3. The CDR3 spans 15 residues. Germline V gene sequence: CDR1 SGHDN, CDR2 FVKESK. The CDR3 here is CASSRTSGSTDTQYF. The CDR3 coding sequence is TGTGCCAGCAGTCGGACTAGCGGCAGCACAGATACGCAGTATTTT.

The sample holds one count of this clone. V gene TRBV5-1 combines with J gene TRBJ2-7; 7 nucleotides align to TRBD1. The germline V gene encodes CDR1 SGHRS and CDR2 YFSETQ. The length of the CDR3 is 14 residues. V lost 7 bases, J lost 3 bases, and 10 bases stayed unmatched. CDR3 loop: CASGEQGTRYEQYF. CDR3 nucleotide sequence: TGCGCCAGCGGAGAACAGGGGACACGCTACGAGCAGTACTTC.

Only a few counts were recorded for this clone. V is TRBV27 and J is TRBJ1-1; 7 bases line up with TRBD1. In germline, CDR1 is MNHEY, CDR2 SMNVEV (reference sequence). V lost 1 base to trimming and J lost 8 bases; unmatched junction nucleotides: 7. The CDR3 totals 14 residues. The CDR3 here is CASSLWPGQREAFF. CDR3 sequence (DNA): TGTGCCAGCAGTTTATGGCCGGGACAGCGCGAAGCTTTCTTT.

Turning to this clone: The germline gene is not matched at one end of the junction; a read error may be the cause. This chain joins TRBV28 and TRBJ2-1, with D maybe TRBD2 (6 bases). CDR3 length: 14 residues. Germline CDR1 is MDHEN and CDR2 is SYDVKM. CDR3 loop: CASTLAARRNEQFF. As DNA, the CDR3 is TGTGCCAGCACTTTAGCGGCCCGTAGGAATGAGCAGTTCTTC.

The chain joins TRBV30 to TRBJ1-3, with D unclear. The V and J ends lost 0 bases and 0 bases respectively, with 12 bases between them. CDR3 length: 16 amino acids. Germline V gene sequence: CDR1 GTSNPN, CDR2 SVGIG (reference sequence). The CDR3 coding sequence is TGTGCCTGGAGTGTAGGCTTGAGAAGCTCTGGAAACACCATATATTTT. Translating it yields CAWSVGLRSSGNTIYF.

The chain joins TRBV27 to TRBJ1-2, with no clear D. The CDR3 consists of 13 residues. V lost 2 bases and J lost 2, with 6 bases in between. Per germline, CDR1 MNHEY and CDR2 SMNVEV (reference sequence). CDR3: CASSLNLNYGYTF. CDR3 bases: TGTGCCAGCAGTTTAAACCTCAACTATGGCTACACCTTC.

The chain uses TRBV6-5 and TRBJ2-1, with D perhaps TRBD2 (7 bases). Trimming left V 0 bases short and J 3 bases short, with 12 bases between. Germline loops: CDR1 MNHEY, CDR2 SVGAGI. The CDR3 has 16 residues. The CDR3 loop reads CASSYSGGAIYNEQFF. DNA for the CDR3: TGTGCCAGCAGTTACTCAGGGGGGGCAATCTACAATGAGCAGTTCTTC.

The chain is built from TRBV10-3 and TRBJ2-7; D is undetermined. The CDR3 contains 14 residues. Germline V gene data show CDR1 as ENHRY and CDR2 as SYGVKD. The V end lost 0 bases, the J end lost 3 bases, and 9 bases lay between the germline ends. The CDR3 region is CAISESSHFYEQYF. In DNA, the CDR3 is TGTGCCATCAGTGAGTCGTCACACTTCTACGAGCAGTACTTC.

This clone was observed once. The V call is TRBV6-1, the J call TRBJ2-2, with 9 bases lining up with TRBD1. The V segment lost 5 bases and the J segment 6 bases; nucleotides outside the gene matches: 4. CDR1 and CDR2 from the germline V gene are MNHNS and SASEGT. There are 14 residues in the CDR3. The CDR3 DNA reads TGTGCCAGCAGTCCTTGGACAGGGGCCGGGGAGCTGTTTTTT. Residues: CASSPWTGAGELFF.

This sequence joins TRBV21-1 and TRBJ2-7; the D call TRBD1 from the table was never checked on the DNA. TRBV21-1 is a pseudogene. The length of the CDR3 is 14 residues. CDR3 in amino acids: CASSKRQGAYEQYF. For the CDR3, the DNA is TGTGCCAGCAGCAAACGGCAGGGGGCCTACGAGCAGTACTTC.

This chain's CDR3 is CASSLEGGLRETQYF. Written as DNA, the CDR3 is TGCGCCAGCAGCTTGGAGGGGGGACTTAGAGAGACCCAGTACTTC. This chain uses TRBV5-1 with TRBJ2-5, with D perhaps being TRBD1 or TRBD2 (6 bases each). Trimming left V 0 bases short and J 4 bases short, with 13 bases between. CDR1 and CDR2 (germline): SGHRS, YFSETQ. The CDR3 length is 15 residues. The complete variable domain, with remaining parts taken from reference TRBV5-1 and TRBJ2-5, reads KAGVTQTPRYLIKTRGQQVTLSCSPISGHRSVSWYQQTPGQGLQFLFEYFSETQRNKGNFPGRFSGRQFSNSRSEMNVSTLELGDSALYLCASSLEGGLRETQYFGPGTRLLVL.

The chain has TRBV7-6 and TRBJ2-7; D gene unclear. CDR3 length equals 14 residues. Germline V gives CDR1 SGHVS, CDR2 FNYEAQ. Trimming cost V 2 bases and J 4 bases, with 12 bases left between them. CDR3 bases: TGTGCCAGCAGCTTACGTCCGGGTAGATACGAGCAGTACTTC. Encoded protein: CASSLRPGRYEQYF.

This chain uses TRBV28 with TRBJ2-7; D tentatively reads TRBD1 or TRBD2 (5 bases each). V lost 2 bases, J lost 3 bases, and 8 bases lay in between. CDR3 length: 13 residues. Germline V gives CDR1 MDHEN, CDR2 SYDVKM. The CDR3, as DNA: TGTGCCAGCAGTTTAAGGGGAGACTACGAGCAGTACTTC. It codes for CASSLRGDYEQYF.

The chain employs TRBV14 and TRBJ1-6, with 8 bases matching TRBD1. Per germline, CDR1 SGHDN and CDR2 FVKESK. The CDR3 is 15 amino acids. The V and J ends lost 2 bases and 7 bases, in that order; junction bases with no gene match: 4. The CDR3 protein is CASSQPGQENSPLHF. Here the CDR3 DNA reads TGTGCCAGCAGCCAACCGGGACAGGAGAATTCACCCCTCCACTTT.

The CDR3 DNA reads TGTGCCAGTAGTCCGACCGCCTGGGGGGAGCAGTTCTTC. Amino acids: CASSPTAWGEQFF. This chain links TRBV19 with TRBJ2-1; either TRBD1 or TRBD2 may supply D (5 bases each). The germline V and J ends were trimmed by 5 bases and 10 bases, with 15 bases remaining between them. Germline V gives CDR1 LNHDA, CDR2 SQIVND (reference sequence). CDR3 length: 13 residues.

The V gene is TRBV5-4, the J gene TRBJ2-7, with 12 bases matching TRBD1. Germline lookup yields CDR1 SGHNT and CDR2 YYREEE (reference sequence). The CDR3 has 14 residues. V shed 3 bases, J shed 5 bases, and the junction held 3 bases outside the gene matches. CDR3 sequence: CASSSGQGADEQYF. The CDR3 bases are TGTGCCAGCAGCTCGGGACAGGGGGCCGACGAGCAGTACTTC. The full variable domain, completed using reference TRBV5-4 and TRBJ2-7, is ETGVTQSPTHLIKTRGQQVTLRCSSQSGHNTVSWYQQALGQGPQFIFQYYREEENGRGNFPPRFSGLQFPNYSSELNVNALELDDSALYLCASSSGQGADEQYFGPGTRLTVT.

This chain uses TRBV7-3 with TRBJ1-1; no clear D. V lost 2 bases and J 10 bases, leaving 8 bases between the germline ends. This CDR3 has 11 amino acids. Germline CDR1 and CDR2: SGHTA and FQGTGA. The CDR3 DNA reads TGTGCCAGCAGCTTAGAAAGCCCAGCTTTCTTT. Translating gives CASSLESPAFF.

This rearrangement joins TRBV29-1 to TRBJ2-2; D gene ambiguous. In germline, CDR1 is SQVTM, CDR2 ANQGSEA. Trimming removed 4 bases from V and 7 bases from J, with 10 bases in between. CDR3 size: 12 residues. CDR3 sequence: CSVVLNGGELFF. CDR3 sequence (DNA): TGCAGCGTTGTACTCAATGGCGGGGAGCTGTTTTTT.

J is TRBJ1-4 and V is TRBV7-8; tentative D call: TRBD1 (6 bases). Germline V lookup: CDR1 SGHVS, CDR2 FQNEAQ. V was trimmed by 6 bases and J by 5 bases, leaving 10 bases between them. This CDR3 spans 13 amino acids. CDR3 region: CASRDRGNEKLFF. The CDR3 DNA sequence: TGTGCCAGCAGGGACAGAGGAAATGAAAAACTGTTTTTT.